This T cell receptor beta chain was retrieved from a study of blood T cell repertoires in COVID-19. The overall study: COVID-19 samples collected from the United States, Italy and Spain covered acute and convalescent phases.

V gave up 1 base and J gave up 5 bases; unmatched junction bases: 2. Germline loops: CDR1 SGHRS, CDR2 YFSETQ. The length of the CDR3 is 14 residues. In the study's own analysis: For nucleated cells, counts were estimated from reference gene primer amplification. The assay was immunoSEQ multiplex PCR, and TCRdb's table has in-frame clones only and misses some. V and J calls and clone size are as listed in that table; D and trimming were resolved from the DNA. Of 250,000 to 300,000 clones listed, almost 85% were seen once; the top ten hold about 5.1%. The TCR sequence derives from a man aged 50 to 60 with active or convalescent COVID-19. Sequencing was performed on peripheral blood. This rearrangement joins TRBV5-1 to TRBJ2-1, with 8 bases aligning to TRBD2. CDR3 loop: CASSLTGGHNEQFF. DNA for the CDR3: TGCGCCAGCAGCTTGACGGGAGGGCACAATGAGCAGTTCTTC. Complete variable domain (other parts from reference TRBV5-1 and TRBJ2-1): KAGVTQTPRYLIKTRGQQVTLSCSPISGHRSVSWYQQTPGQGLQFLFEYFSETQRNKGNFPGRFSGRQFSNSRSEMNVSTLELGDSALYLCASSLTGGHNEQFFGPGTRLTVL.